Below, 8 T cell receptor beta chains from the same sample are listed, as sequenced in a study of Graves' ophthalmopathy and Graves' hyperthyroidism. RNA transcripts were the source from which TCR beta CDR3 regions were amplified. The first-round RT-PCR employed HTBI primers together with the Qiagen OneStep RT-PCR kit. A multiplex PCR was then performed as the second round. One entry per CDR3 protein, called by TCRdb with MiXCR from the multiplex PCR reads. The sample lists about 1.2 million distinct CDR3 sequences, about 35% occurring once. Source material: peripheral blood or thyroid tissue (not recorded which). These receptors originate from an adult man with Graves' hyperthyroidism.

This chain joins TRBV29-1 and TRBJ1-2; the match to TRBD1 covers 7 bases. Germline V lookup: CDR1 SQVTM, CDR2 ANQGSEA. This CDR3 contains 13 residues. V trimming: 6 bases; J trimming: 2 bases; junction bases outside the gene matches: 6. CDR3 DNA: TGCAGCGTCACGGAGACAGGGAACTATGGCTACACCTTC. Amino acids: CSVTETGNYGYTF.

The rearrangement links TRBV10-3 to TRBJ2-2; 7 nucleotides agree with TRBD2. The CDR3 is made up of 17 amino acids. In germline, CDR1 is ENHRY, CDR2 SYGVKD. Trimming cost V 10 bases and J 6 bases; bases outside gene matches: 20. CDR3 coding DNA: TGTGCCAGCAGAAACGACTGGGGAGGGCCAAGTGCCGGGGAGCTGTTTTTT. Translating gives CASRNDWGGPSAGELFF.

A note on this clonotype: The junction differs from germline at one of its ends, possibly a read error. The rearrangement joins TRBV10-2 to TRBJ2-7, with D possibly being TRBD1 (6 bases). The V gene's germline CDR1 is WSHSY and CDR2 SAAADI. This CDR3 is 14 amino acids long. The CDR3 reads CASSESRDTDEQYF. CDR3 coding DNA: TGTGCCAGCAGTGAGTCCCGGGACACTGACGAGCAGTACTTC.

The rearrangement joins TRBV7-9 to TRBJ1-2, with a possible D match to TRBD1 (5 bases). The CDR3 is made up of 13 amino acids. Germline V gene lookup returns CDR1 SEHNR and CDR2 FQNEAQ (reference sequence). Trimming shortened V by 5 bases and J by 4 bases, and 11 bases separated the two germline ends. The chain's CDR3 is CASSQGRLYGYTF. CDR3 DNA sequence: TGTGCCAGCAGCCAGGGACGCCTCTATGGCTACACCTTC.

As for this clonotype: Compared with germline, one end of the junction differs, possibly owing to a read error. This rearrangement joins TRBV6-9 to TRBJ2-7; TRBD2 might be the D (6 bases). This CDR3 has 15 residues. Germline V gene sequence: CDR1 MNHGY, CDR2 SVAAGI. The chain's CDR3 is CAIRGVRGSYYVQYF. CDR3 DNA sequence: TGTGCCATCCGGGGTGTGCGGGGAAGCTACTACGTGCAGTACTTC.

The table lists this clonotype with many counts. This rearrangement joins TRBV5-1 to TRBJ2-6; TRBD1 agrees at 9 bases. The CDR3 extends over 14 amino acids. The germline V gene has CDR1 SGHRS and CDR2 YFSETQ. The V gene end was trimmed by 4 bases and the J gene end by 5 bases; junction bases not matched to a gene: 1. CDR3 nucleotides: TGCGCCAGCAGCAACAGGGGGCGGGCCAACGTCCTGACTTTC. Its protein product is CASSNRGRANVLTF.

This clonotype was detected many times. This chain connects TRBV29-1 to TRBJ1-2; D possibly corresponds to TRBD1 (6 bases). Germline CDR1 and CDR2: SQVTM and ANQGSEA. The CDR3 has 15 residues. V gave up 4 bases and J gave up 8 bases, with 23 bases separating them. CDR3 DNA sequence: TGCAGCGTTGCAAAGGTTGCAGGGGAGGACAAGGGCTACACCTTC. This translates into CSVAKVAGEDKGYTF.

V gene TRBV7-9 combines with J gene TRBJ1-6; D might be TRBD1 (5 bases). The germline CDR1 and CDR2 sequences are SEHNR and FQNEAQ (reference sequence). Trimming stripped 5 bases from V and 7 bases from J, with 15 bases between. The CDR3 runs 15 residues. This CDR3 is CASSKAWDENSPLHF. As DNA, the CDR3 is TGTGCCAGCAGCAAGGCCTGGGACGAGAATTCACCCCTCCACTTT.